This TCR beta chain stems from a study of technical replicates of blood from a few donors. The method was immunoSEQ multiplex PCR; TCRdb's version includes in-frame clones alone and lacks a portion of them. The sample holds 15,000 or so clones; just under 90% are singletons and the top ten take about 12%. Germline lookup yields CDR1 MGHDK and CDR2 SYGVNS. Trimming took 1 base from V and 9 from J, leaving 10 bases between them. The length of the CDR3 is 13 residues. Source material: PBMCs. This receptor was obtained from a human donor in good health. The gene calls are TRBV25-1 and TRBJ2-1; D is unclear. As DNA, the CDR3 is TGTGCCAGCAGTGAATCCCCCCCGAGTGAGCAGTTCTTC. This gives the protein CASSESPPSEQFF. Looking up the rest from reference TRBV25-1 and TRBJ2-1 gives the full variable domain: EADIYQTPRYLVIGTGKKITLECSQTMGHDKMYWYQQDPGMELHLIHYSYGVNSTEKGDLSSESTVSRIRTEHFPLTLESARPSHTSQYLCASSESPPSEQFFGPGTRLTVL.